The text below deals with one T cell receptor (beta chain). These data belong to a study of regulatory T cells in long-lasting Graves disease. Libraries of TCR beta came from iRepertoire HTBI primers plus Arm-PCR of CDR3 regions. Each CDR3 protein is one row after TCRdb ran MiXCR on the multiplex PCR reads. The sample holds about 560,000 distinct CDR3 sequences; about 15% are singletons and the top ten take approximately 12%. Sample time point: newly diagnosed GD, antithyroid drugs for less than 3 months. After RNA was extracted from PBMCs, the TCR library was made from it. V was cut by 1 base and J by 7 bases, with 11 bases left in between. The CDR3 spans 14 residues. Germline CDR1 SGHTA, CDR2 FQGTGA. These same records also appear under a second study, on T cells in Graves' hyperthyroidism and ophthalmopathy. From that second work: First-round RT-PCR targeting the TCR CDR3 was performed with the HTBI primer set.

This chain connects TRBV7-3 to TRBJ2-1; D unresolved. Sequencing used peripheral blood mononuclear cells (PBMCs), obtained at new diagnosis, from a patient treated with antithyroid drugs. The origin of this receptor is a man younger than 30 with Graves disease. CDR3 in amino acids: CASSLKPSINEQFF. The DNA for the CDR3 is TGTGCCAGCAGCTTAAAACCCAGCATAAATGAGCAGTTCTTC.